The T cell receptor (beta chain) under discussion was sequenced for a study of response to subunit inactivated influenza vaccine. Via MiXCR, TCRdb re-called the RT-PCR reads, giving one row per CDR3 protein. The sample has around 520,000 distinct CDR3 sequences, over 9.5% seen once. J was trimmed by 2 bases and V by 4 bases; bases with no gene match: 4. This CDR3 region has 15 residues. Germline CDR1 is SNHLY and CDR2 is FYNNEI. Sequenced here: PBMCs from blood, sampled on the day of vaccination. J is TRBJ2-1 and V is TRBV2; 8 positions match TRBD1. This clonotype was obtained from a man aged 45 to 65 who received an inactivated influenza vaccine. CDR3 in amino acids: CASSGTGSAYNEQFF. CDR3 bases: TGTGCCAGCAGTGGGACAGGGAGCGCCTACAATGAGCAGTTCTTC. The full variable domain, with the rest looked up from reference TRBV2 and TRBJ2-1, is EPEVTQTPSHQVTQMGQEVILRCVPISNHLYFYWYRQILGQKVEFLVSFYNNEISEKSEIFDDQFSVERPDGSNFTLKIRSTKLEDSAMYFCASSGTGSAYNEQFFGPGTRLTVL.